Below are 29 T cell receptor beta chains sequenced from a single sample in a study of Ad26.COV2.S vaccination and SARS-CoV-2 variants. Treatment indicated: 19 received Ad26.COV2.S at low or high dose, single or two shots; several received placebo; per-sample allocation not given. Sample collection was performed on day 63 after the first vaccine or placebo injection. This table comes from immunoSEQ multiplex PCR, and its TCRdb copy is limited to in-frame clones, with some not included. This table has approximately 480,000 clones, roughly 89% appearing once. The starting material was peripheral blood, obtained in a trial of Ad26.COV2.S vaccine versus placebo. The receptor source for this set is a person between 18 and 60 years old who received the Ad26.COV2.S COVID-19 vaccine or a placebo.

This sequence joins TRBV7-2 and TRBJ2-6, with 12 positions matching TRBD2. V lost 5 bases to trimming and J lost 3 bases; unmatched junction nucleotides: 8. Germline CDR1 SGHTA, CDR2 FQGNSA. The length of the CDR3 is 18 residues. The CDR3 protein is CASSVVTSGRGGANVLTF. Here the CDR3 DNA reads TGTGCCAGCAGCGTCGTGACTAGCGGGAGAGGTGGGGCCAACGTCCTGACTTTC.

The sample holds one count of this clone. The chain recombines TRBV21-1 with TRBJ2-2; the D call in the table, TRBD1, was not verified against the DNA. TRBV21-1 is annotated as a pseudogene. CDR3 size: 23 residues. The CDR3 spells CASSKVGQGVTVVPQMNTGELFF. CDR3 DNA: TGTGCCAGCAGCAAAGTGGGGCAGGGGGTGACAGTGGTTCCTCAGATGAACACCGGGGAGCTGTTTTTT.

This clone occurred once. The gene calls are TRBV19 and TRBJ1-1, with D uncertain. Germline CDR1 LNHDA, CDR2 SQIVND (reference sequence). V was trimmed by 9 bases and J by 3 bases, leaving 14 bases between them. This CDR3 is built from 13 residues. CDR3 nucleotide sequence: TGTGCCAGCAACCCTGGGCAGTACACTGAAGCTTTCTTT. Protein product: CASNPGQYTEAFF.

The chain uses TRBV7-3 and TRBJ2-3, with D possibly being TRBD2 (6 bases). V lost 2 bases to trimming and J lost 7 bases, with 13 bases between them. From germline, CDR1 is SGHTA and CDR2 FQGTGA. This CDR3 has 14 amino acids. CDR3 sequence reads: CASSLVGTPNTQYF. The CDR3 DNA follows: TGTGCCAGCAGCTTAGTTGGGACTCCAAATACGCAGTATTTT.

The rearrangement links TRBV24-1 to TRBJ1-5; 9 nucleotides align to TRBD1. The J segment lost 5 bases and the V segment lost 7 bases, leaving 2 bases of the junction unmatched. This CDR3 is 13 amino acids long. CDR1 KGHDR and CDR2 SFDVKD come from the germline V gene. CDR3 nucleotide sequence: TGTGCCACCAGCACAGGGGGCGATCAGCCCCAGCATTTT. Its protein product is CATSTGGDQPQHF.

The chain couples TRBV30 to TRBJ1-4; D gene unclear. V lost 3 bases and J 8 bases, leaving 22 bases between the germline ends. Germline V CDR1 and CDR2: GTSNPN, SVGIG (reference sequence). There are 16 residues in the CDR3. The CDR3 DNA reads TGTGCCTGGAGCCATGAATCACCCGGGATGGGCGAAAAACTGTTTTTT. It is translated as CAWSHESPGMGEKLFF. Filled out from reference TRBV30 and TRBJ1-4, the complete variable domain reads SQTIHQWPATLVQPVGSPLSLECTVEGTSNPNLYWYRQAAGRGLQLLFYSVGIGQISSEVPQNLSASRPQDRQFILSSKKLLLSDSGFYLCAWSHESPGMGEKLFFGSGTQLSVL.

The CDR3 nucleotides are TGTGCCAGCAGCCAAGATCAGGGCAGGGGTCAGCCCCAGCATTTT. The encoded protein is CASSQDQGRGQPQHF. This chain uses TRBV3-1 (or the pseudogene TRBV3-2) with TRBJ1-5; the D gene is possibly TRBD1 (6 bases). V lost 0 bases to trimming and J lost 6 bases, with 12 bases between them. The CDR3 extends over 15 amino acids. The germline CDR1 and CDR2 sequences are LGHDT and YNNKEL (reference sequence).

This rearrangement joins TRBV28 to TRBJ1-1; no firm D call. Germline CDR1 is MDHEN and CDR2 is SYDVKM. V lost 8 bases to trimming and J lost 4 bases, with 26 bases between them. The CDR3 contains 17 residues. The CDR3 region is CASCLTSTGRLSTEAFF. CDR3 sequence (DNA): TGTGCCAGCTGCCTCACATCGACTGGGCGGTTGAGCACTGAAGCTTTCTTT.

The count of this clone is one. The genes are TRBV9 and TRBJ1-1; no clear D gene. Germline V gene lookup returns CDR1 SGDLS and CDR2 YYNGEE. This CDR3 spans 13 amino acids. Trimming left V 1 base short and J 1 base short, with 5 bases between. The chain's CDR3 is CASSVLWNTEAFF. The CDR3 bases are TGTGCCAGCAGCGTATTATGGAACACTGAAGCTTTCTTT.

The CDR3 loop reads CASSPGKGELFF. The CDR3 DNA sequence: TGTGCCAGCTCACCAGGGAAAGGGGAGCTGTTTTTT. The V call is TRBV18, the J call TRBJ2-2, with D unresolved. The CDR3 sequence is 12 residues long. Germline V gene sequence: CDR1 KGHSH, CDR2 LQKENI. V was shortened by 2 bases and J by 8 bases, with 6 bases between the two germline ends.

The genes are TRBV2 and TRBJ1-6; D perhaps matches TRBD1 (5 bases). Germline CDR1 and CDR2: SNHLY and FYNNEI. CDR3 length equals 15 residues. V gave up 8 bases and J gave up 7 bases, with 18 bases separating them. The CDR3 region has the DNA TGTGCCAGCCTTTGGTCCAGGGAGATAAATTCACCCCTCCACTTT. It is translated as CASLWSREINSPLHF. Looking up the rest from reference TRBV2 and TRBJ1-6 gives the full variable domain: EPEVTQTPSHQVTQMGQEVILRCVPISNHLYFYWYRQILGQKVEFLVSFYNNEISEKSEIFDDQFSVERPDGSNFTLKIRSTKLEDSAMYFCASLWSREINSPLHFGNGTRLTVT.

The chain recombines TRBV30 with TRBJ1-1; the D gene is possibly TRBD1 (5 bases). V dropped 3 bases and J dropped 7 bases, with 18 bases sitting between them. The CDR3 loop spans 14 amino acids. Germline-derived CDR1 and CDR2 are GTSNPN and SVGIG (reference sequence). CDR3: CAWSSPGGWVEAFF. CDR3 sequence (DNA): TGTGCCTGGAGCTCCCCGGGGGGGTGGGTTGAAGCTTTCTTT.

The V and J genes are TRBV5-4 and TRBJ2-1, with TRBD2 matching over 7 bases. The CDR3 consists of 15 residues. Unmatched junction bases numbered 14, after V lost 4 bases and J lost 10 bases. Germline CDR1 reads SGHNT; CDR2 reads YYREEE (reference sequence). The CDR3 reads CASSNTGTTPGEQFF. In DNA form, the CDR3 reads TGTGCCAGCAGCAATACCGGGACTACCCCTGGGGAGCAGTTCTTC.

This clone showed up just a few times. The rearrangement joins TRBV7-8 to TRBJ1-5; TRBD1 is a possible D gene (6 bases). The V gene's germline CDR1 is SGHVS and CDR2 FQNEAQ. Trimming cost V 4 bases and J 4 bases, with 11 bases left between them. The CDR3 consists of 14 residues. The CDR3 DNA reads TGTGCCAGCAGCTCCAGGGGAGGTAATCAGCCCCAGCATTTT. Amino acids: CASSSRGGNQPQHF.

The rearrangement joins TRBV5-8 to TRBJ2-5, with TRBD2 identical over 7 bases. V dropped 4 bases and J dropped 3; count of bases not matched to a gene: 12. CDR1 is SGHTS and CDR2 is YDEGEE in the germline V gene. This CDR3 region has 16 residues. CDR3 amino acids: CASSRPEASGKETQYF. Here the CDR3 DNA reads TGTGCCAGCAGCCGACCAGAGGCGAGCGGGAAAGAGACCCAGTACTTC.

V usage is TRBV9 and J usage is TRBJ1-4, with D possibly being TRBD1 (5 bases). The length of the CDR3 is 15 residues. Trimming pared 0 bases from V and 3 bases from J, leaving 9 bases between. Germline V lookup: CDR1 SGDLS, CDR2 YYNGEE. The CDR3 DNA reads TGTGCCAGCAGCGTAGGCGGGGGAGCTAATGAAAAACTGTTTTTT. Its protein product is CASSVGGGANEKLFF. The full variable domain, with the rest looked up from reference TRBV9 and TRBJ1-4, is DSGVTQTPKHLITATGQRVTLRCSPRSGDLSVYWYQQSLDQGLQFLIQYYNGEERAKGNILERFSAQQFPDLHSELNLSSLELGDSALYFCASSVGGGANEKLFFGSGTQLSVL.

V is TRBV14 and J is TRBJ2-2; 8 bases are shared with TRBD1. Germline V gene data show CDR1 as SGHDN and CDR2 as FVKESK. This CDR3 spans 18 amino acids. Losses at the gene ends were 1 base for V and 5 bases for J; bases not matched to a gene: 12. CDR3 loop: CASSQVPWFTGGTGELFF. In nucleotides, the CDR3 is TGTGCCAGCAGCCAAGTACCTTGGTTTACAGGGGGTACCGGGGAGCTGTTTTTT.

This clone was counted only a few times. Other DNA sequences of this sample code for an identical CDR3. The chain carries TRBV30 and TRBJ2-2; a possible D gene is TRBD1 (5 bases). V was shortened by 0 bases and J by 6 bases, with 8 bases between the two germline ends. The CDR3 has 13 residues. Germline V gene sequence: CDR1 GTSNPN, CDR2 SVGIG (reference sequence). The DNA for the CDR3 is TGTGCCTGGAGTGTACGCAGGGCCGGGGAGCTGTTTTTT. This gives the protein CAWSVRRAGELFF.

CDR3 sequence reads: CASSYSGGQGNGYTF. In nucleotides, the CDR3 is TGTGCCAGCAGTTACTCAGGGGGCCAGGGGAATGGCTACACCTTC. The chain combines TRBV6-5 with TRBJ1-2, with 7 bases aligning to TRBD1. The CDR3 length is 15 residues. Germline trimming cut 0 bases from V and 6 bases from J; bases unmatched to any gene: 7. Germline V gene lookup returns CDR1 MNHEY and CDR2 SVGAGI.

The chain has TRBV11-1 and TRBJ1-2; D is unclear. The CDR3 length is 12 residues. Per germline, CDR1 SGHAT and CDR2 FQDESV (reference sequence). The V end lost 0 bases, the J end lost 6 bases, and 5 bases lay between the germline ends. Here the CDR3 reads CASSLAEDGYTF. The CDR3 bases are TGTGCCAGCAGCTTAGCGGAGGATGGCTACACCTTC.

The J gene is TRBJ1-3, the V gene TRBV30, with 8 nucleotides matching TRBD1. The V gene's germline CDR1 is GTSNPN and CDR2 SVGIG (reference sequence). The J segment lost 0 bases and the V segment lost 5 bases, leaving 3 bases of the junction unmatched. The CDR3 length is 14 residues. CDR3 DNA: TGTGCCTGGGGACAGGGAGACTCTGGAAACACCATATATTTT. Encoded protein: CAWGQGDSGNTIYF.

This chain connects TRBV20-1 to TRBJ2-2, with D uncertain. This CDR3 region has 13 residues. Trimming removed 3 bases at V and 5 bases at J, with 10 bases between. Germline CDR1 reads DFQATT; CDR2 reads SNEGSKA (reference sequence). The CDR3 DNA reads as TGCAGTGCTAGTAGCCCCGGAACCGGGGAGCTGTTTTTT. Its translation is CSASSPGTGELFF.

V gene TRBV5-1 combines with J gene TRBJ2-5; 13 positions match TRBD2. This CDR3 is 16 amino acids long. Trimming took 4 bases from V and 5 from J; bases not matched to a gene: 8. Looked up from germline, CDR1 is SGHRS and CDR2 is YFSETQ. In nucleotides, the CDR3 is TGCGCCAGCAGCCCTTGGACTAGCGGGAGAGCGGAGACCCAGTACTTC. The encoded protein is CASSPWTSGRAETQYF.

The J gene is TRBJ2-2, the V gene TRBV19; 8 nucleotides line up with TRBD1. Germline V CDR1 and CDR2: LNHDA, SQIVND (reference sequence). The CDR3 runs 13 residues. Unmatched junction bases numbered 7, after V lost 11 bases and J lost 5 bases. CDR3 in amino acids: CAGRTGTTGELFF. The CDR3 nucleotides read TGTGCCGGCAGGACAGGGACTACCGGGGAGCTGTTTTTT.

This CDR3 reads CSGKGQSSHTEAFF. The CDR3 DNA reads as TGCAGCGGTAAGGGACAGTCGTCCCACACTGAAGCTTTCTTT. The gene calls are TRBV29-1 and TRBJ1-1, with TRBD1 matching 7 bases. This CDR3 contains 14 residues. V lost 7 bases to trimming and J lost 3 bases; unmatched junction nucleotides: 11. Germline loops: CDR1 SQVTM, CDR2 ANQGSEA.

This sequence joins TRBV10-3 and TRBJ2-1; TRBD2 aligns across 8 bases. The germline gives CDR1 ENHRY, CDR2 SYGVKD. The CDR3 contains 13 residues. The ends lost 6 bases at V and 8 bases at J; junction bases unmatched: 6. The CDR3 DNA is TGTGCCATCAGAAGCGGGAGTGCAGATGAGCAGTTCTTC. Translation: CAIRSGSADEQFF.

The chain couples TRBV27 to TRBJ2-1; 13 positions match TRBD2. CDR3 length: 18 residues. Trimming at V came to 3 bases and at J to 6 bases, leaving 11 bases not matched to a gene. CDR1 and CDR2 (germline): MNHEY, SMNVEV (reference sequence). CDR3 DNA sequence: TGTGCCAGCAGTTTCAGGACTAGCGGGAGATCCCCCCTCAATGAGCAGTTCTTC. The encoded protein is CASSFRTSGRSPLNEQFF.

The chain joins TRBV5-4 to TRBJ2-7, with TRBD2 matching over 9 bases. V lost 0 bases, J lost 3 bases, and 4 bases stayed unmatched. This CDR3 has 15 residues. The germline gives CDR1 SGHNT, CDR2 YYREEE (reference sequence). The CDR3: CASSLGSGSIYEQYF. DNA for the CDR3: TGTGCCAGCAGCTTGGGTAGCGGGAGTATCTACGAGCAGTACTTC.

The rearrangement uses TRBV5-1 and TRBJ2-3; possibly TRBD2 for D (6 bases). Germline lookup yields CDR1 SGHRS and CDR2 YFSETQ. Trimming pared 3 bases from V and 2 bases from J, leaving 19 bases between. This CDR3 comprises 17 residues. CDR3 DNA sequence: TGCGCCAGCAGCTCCGGAATGTCCGCGGGACCCACAGATACGCAGTATTTT. It codes for CASSSGMSAGPTDTQYF.